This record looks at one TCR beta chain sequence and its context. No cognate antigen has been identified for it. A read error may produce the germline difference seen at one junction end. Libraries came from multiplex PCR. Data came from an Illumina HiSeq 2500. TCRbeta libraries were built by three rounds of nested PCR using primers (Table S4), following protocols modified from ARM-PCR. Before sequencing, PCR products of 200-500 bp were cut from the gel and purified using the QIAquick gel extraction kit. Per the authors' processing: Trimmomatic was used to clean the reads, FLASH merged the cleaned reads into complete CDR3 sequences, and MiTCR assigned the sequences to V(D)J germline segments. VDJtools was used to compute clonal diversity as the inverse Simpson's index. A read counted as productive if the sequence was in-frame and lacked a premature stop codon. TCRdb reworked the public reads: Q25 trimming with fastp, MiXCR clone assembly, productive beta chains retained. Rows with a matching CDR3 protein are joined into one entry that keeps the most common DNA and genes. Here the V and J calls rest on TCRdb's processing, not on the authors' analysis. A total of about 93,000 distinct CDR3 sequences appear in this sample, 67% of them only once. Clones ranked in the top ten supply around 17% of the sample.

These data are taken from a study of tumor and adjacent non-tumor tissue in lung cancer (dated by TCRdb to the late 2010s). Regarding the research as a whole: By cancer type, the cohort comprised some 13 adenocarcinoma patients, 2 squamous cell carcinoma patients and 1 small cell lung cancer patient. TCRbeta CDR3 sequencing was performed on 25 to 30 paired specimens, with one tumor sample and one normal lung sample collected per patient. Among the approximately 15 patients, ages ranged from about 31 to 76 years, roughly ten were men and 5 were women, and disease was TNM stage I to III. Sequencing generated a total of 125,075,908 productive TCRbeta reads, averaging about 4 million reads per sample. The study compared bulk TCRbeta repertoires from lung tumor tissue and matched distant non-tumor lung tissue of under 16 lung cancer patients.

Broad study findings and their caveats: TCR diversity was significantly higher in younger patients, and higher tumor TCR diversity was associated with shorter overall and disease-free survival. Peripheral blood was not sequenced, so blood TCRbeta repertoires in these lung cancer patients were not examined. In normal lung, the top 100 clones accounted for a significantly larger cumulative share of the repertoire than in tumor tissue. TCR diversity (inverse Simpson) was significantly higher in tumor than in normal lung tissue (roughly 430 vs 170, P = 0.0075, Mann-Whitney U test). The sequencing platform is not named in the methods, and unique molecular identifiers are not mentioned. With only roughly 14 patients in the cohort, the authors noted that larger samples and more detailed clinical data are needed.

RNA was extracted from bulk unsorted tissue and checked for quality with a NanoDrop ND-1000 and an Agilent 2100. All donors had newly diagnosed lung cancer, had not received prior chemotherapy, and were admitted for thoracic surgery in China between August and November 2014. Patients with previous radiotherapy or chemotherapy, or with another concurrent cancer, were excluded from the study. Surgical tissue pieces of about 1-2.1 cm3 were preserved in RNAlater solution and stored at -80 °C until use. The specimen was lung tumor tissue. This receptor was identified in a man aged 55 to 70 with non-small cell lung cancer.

The CDR3 reads CASSLDSSSGASVLTF. The DNA is as follows: TGTGCCAGCAGCTTAGACTCAAGCTCTGGGGCCAGCGTCCTGACTTTC. The receptor chain draws on TRBV7-9 and TRBJ2-6, with TRBD1 as a weak D call on 5 bases. Taken from the germline V gene (reference sequence), the CDR1 and CDR2 loops are SEHNR and FQNEAQ. CDR3 length: 16 amino acids, cysteine to phenylalanine. The kept DNA is CDR3 alone, 48 bases in frame from the first base.